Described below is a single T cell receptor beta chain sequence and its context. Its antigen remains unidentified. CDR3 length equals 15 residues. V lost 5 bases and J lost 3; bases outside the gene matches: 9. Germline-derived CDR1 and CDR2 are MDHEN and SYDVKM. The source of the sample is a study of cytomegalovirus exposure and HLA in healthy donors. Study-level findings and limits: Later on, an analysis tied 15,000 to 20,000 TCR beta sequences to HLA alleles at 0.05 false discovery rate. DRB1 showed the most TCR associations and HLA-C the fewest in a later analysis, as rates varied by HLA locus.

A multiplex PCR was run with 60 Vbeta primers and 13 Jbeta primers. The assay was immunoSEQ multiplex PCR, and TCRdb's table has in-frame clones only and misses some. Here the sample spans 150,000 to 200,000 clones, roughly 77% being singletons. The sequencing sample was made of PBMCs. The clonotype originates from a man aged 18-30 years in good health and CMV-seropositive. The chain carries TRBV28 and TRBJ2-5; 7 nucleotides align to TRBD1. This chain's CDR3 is CASSNRAGGEETQYF. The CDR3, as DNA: TGTGCCAGCAGTAATCGTGCAGGGGGTGAAGAGACCCAGTACTTC. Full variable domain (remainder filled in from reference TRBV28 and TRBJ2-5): DVKVTQSSRYLVKRTGEKVFLECVQDMDHENMFWYRQDPGLGLRLIYFSYDVKMKEKGDIPEGYSVSREKKERFSLILESASTNQTSMYLCASSNRAGGEETQYFGPGTRLLVL.